This T cell receptor (beta chain) was obtained from a study of CD8+CD57+ T cells in acquired aplastic anemia. Study summary: DNA from sorted CD4+ and CD8+ cells averaged about 3.2 ug. Broader study findings: No significant patient-versus-control difference appeared in CD8+ Simpson's diversity.

To note about this clonotype: Its antigen is currently unknown.

CDR3 and TCR beta VDJ profiling relied on a genomic DNA template. TCRdb analysed the reads with MiXCR anew, one entry per CDR3 protein. The table has 150,000 to 200,000 distinct CDR3 sequences, around half seen once. CD8+CD57+ cell expansion had been shown by flow cytometry in patients chosen for sequencing. Blood sampling was performed on the patients, and none of them had received therapy by then. This CDR3 is 14 amino acids long. Looked up from germline, CDR1 is KGHDR and CDR2 is SFDVKD. V lost 6 bases and J lost 0, with 11 bases in between. J is TRBJ2-7 and V is TRBV24-1; TRBD1 is a possible D gene (6 bases). This sequence was found in a human donor with aplastic anemia. Sequenced material: sorted CD4+, CD8+, or CD8+CD57+ T cells (not recorded which) from PBMCs. The CDR3: CATSHGTHSYEQYF. The CDR3 nucleotides are TGTGCCACCAGTCACGGGACACACTCCTACGAGCAGTACTTC.